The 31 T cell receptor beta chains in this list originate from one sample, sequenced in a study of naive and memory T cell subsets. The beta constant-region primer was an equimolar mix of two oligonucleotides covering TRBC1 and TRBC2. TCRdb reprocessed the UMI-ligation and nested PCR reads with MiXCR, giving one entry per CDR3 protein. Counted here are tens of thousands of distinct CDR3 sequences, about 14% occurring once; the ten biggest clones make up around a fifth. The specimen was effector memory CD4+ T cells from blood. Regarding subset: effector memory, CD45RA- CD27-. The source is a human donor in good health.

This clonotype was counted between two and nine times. CDR3 sequence: CAISLYSGSLTYEQYF. Written as DNA, the CDR3 is TGTGCCATCTCCTTATATAGCGGGAGCCTGACCTACGAGCAGTACTTC. The V call is TRBV10-3, the J call TRBJ2-7; 9 nucleotides line up with TRBD2. The J segment lost 2 bases and the V segment lost 8 bases, leaving 13 bases of the junction unmatched. This CDR3 spans 16 amino acids. Germline V gene sequence: CDR1 ENHRY, CDR2 SYGVKD.

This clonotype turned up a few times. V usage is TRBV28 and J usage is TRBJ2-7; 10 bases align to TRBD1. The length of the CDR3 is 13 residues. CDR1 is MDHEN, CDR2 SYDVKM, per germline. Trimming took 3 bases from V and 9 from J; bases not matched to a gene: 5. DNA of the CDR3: TGTGCCAGCAGTTTCGGACAGGGGGTAGGGCAGTACTTC. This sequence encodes CASSFGQGVGQYF.

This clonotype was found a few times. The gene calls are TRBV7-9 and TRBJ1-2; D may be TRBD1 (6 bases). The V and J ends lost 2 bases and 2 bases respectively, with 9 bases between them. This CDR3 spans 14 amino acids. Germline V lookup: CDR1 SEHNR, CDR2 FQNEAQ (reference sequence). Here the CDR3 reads CASSLSTGNYGYTF. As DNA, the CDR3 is TGTGCCAGCAGCTTATCAACAGGGAACTATGGCTACACCTTC.

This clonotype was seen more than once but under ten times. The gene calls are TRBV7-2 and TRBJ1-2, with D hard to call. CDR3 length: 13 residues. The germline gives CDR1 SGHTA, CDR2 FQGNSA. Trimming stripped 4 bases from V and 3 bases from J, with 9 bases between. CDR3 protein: CASSSLGDYGYTF. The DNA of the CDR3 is TGTGCCAGCAGCTCACTAGGCGACTATGGCTACACCTTC.

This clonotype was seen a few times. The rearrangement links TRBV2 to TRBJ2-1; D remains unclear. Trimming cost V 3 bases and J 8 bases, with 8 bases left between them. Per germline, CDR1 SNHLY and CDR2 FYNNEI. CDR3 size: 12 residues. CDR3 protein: CASSDQTYEQFF. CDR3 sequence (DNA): TGTGCCAGCAGTGATCAGACCTATGAGCAGTTCTTC.

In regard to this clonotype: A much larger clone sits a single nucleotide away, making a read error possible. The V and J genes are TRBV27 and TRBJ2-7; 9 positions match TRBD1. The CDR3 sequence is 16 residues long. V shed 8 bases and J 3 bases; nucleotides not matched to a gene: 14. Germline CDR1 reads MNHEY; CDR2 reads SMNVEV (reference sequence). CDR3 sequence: CASGTMTGGSVYEQYF. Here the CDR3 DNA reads TGTGCCAGCGGAACTATGACAGGGGGTTCCGTCTACGAGCAGTACTTC.

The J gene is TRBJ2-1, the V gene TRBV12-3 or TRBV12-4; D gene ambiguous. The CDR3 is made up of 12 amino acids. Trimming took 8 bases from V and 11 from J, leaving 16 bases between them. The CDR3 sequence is CASQTQRHQQFF. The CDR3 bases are TGTGCCAGCCAAACGCAGAGACACCAGCAGTTCTTC.

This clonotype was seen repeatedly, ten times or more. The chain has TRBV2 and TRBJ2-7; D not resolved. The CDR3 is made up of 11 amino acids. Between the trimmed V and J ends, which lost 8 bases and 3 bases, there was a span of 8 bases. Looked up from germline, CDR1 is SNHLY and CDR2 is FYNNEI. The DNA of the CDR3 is TGTGCCAGCGGGCCCGTCTACGAGCAGTACTTC. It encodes CASGPVYEQYF.

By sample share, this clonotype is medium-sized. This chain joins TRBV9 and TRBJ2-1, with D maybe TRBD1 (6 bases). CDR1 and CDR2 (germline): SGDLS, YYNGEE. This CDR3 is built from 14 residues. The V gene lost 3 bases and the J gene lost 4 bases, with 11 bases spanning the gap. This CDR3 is CASSAGTQYNEQFF. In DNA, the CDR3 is TGTGCCAGCAGCGCCGGGACACAGTACAATGAGCAGTTCTTC.

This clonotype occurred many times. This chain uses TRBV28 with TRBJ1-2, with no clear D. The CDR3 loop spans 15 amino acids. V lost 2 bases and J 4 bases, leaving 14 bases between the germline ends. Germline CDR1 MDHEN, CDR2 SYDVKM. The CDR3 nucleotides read TGTGCCAGCAGTTTACCCGGATCAGAAATCTATGGCTACACCTTC. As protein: CASSLPGSEIYGYTF.

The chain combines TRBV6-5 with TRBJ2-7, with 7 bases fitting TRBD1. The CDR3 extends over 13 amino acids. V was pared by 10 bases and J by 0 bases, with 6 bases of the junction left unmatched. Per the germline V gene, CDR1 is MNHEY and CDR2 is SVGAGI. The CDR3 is CATQGDLSYEQYF. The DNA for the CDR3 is TGTGCCACCCAGGGGGACCTCTCCTACGAGCAGTACTTC.

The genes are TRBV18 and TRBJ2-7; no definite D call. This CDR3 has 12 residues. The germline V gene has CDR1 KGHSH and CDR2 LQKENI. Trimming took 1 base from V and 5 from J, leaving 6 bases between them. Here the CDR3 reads CASSPLVDEQYF. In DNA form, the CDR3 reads TGTGCCAGCTCACCACTGGTGGACGAGCAGTACTTC.

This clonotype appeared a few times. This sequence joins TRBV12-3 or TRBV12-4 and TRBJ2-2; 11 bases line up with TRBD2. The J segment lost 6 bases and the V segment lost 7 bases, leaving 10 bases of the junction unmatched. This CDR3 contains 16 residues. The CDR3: CASKSSGTSGSGELFF. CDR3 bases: TGTGCCAGCAAATCCTCCGGGACTAGCGGATCCGGGGAGCTGTTTTTT.

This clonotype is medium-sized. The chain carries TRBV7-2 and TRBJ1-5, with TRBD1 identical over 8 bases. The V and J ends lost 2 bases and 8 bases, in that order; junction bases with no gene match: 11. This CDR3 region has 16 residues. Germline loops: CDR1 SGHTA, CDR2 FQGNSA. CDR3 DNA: TGTGCCAGCAGCTTACGGGGGGTGGGACAGGTAGAGCCCCAGCATTTT. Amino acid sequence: CASSLRGVGQVEPQHF.

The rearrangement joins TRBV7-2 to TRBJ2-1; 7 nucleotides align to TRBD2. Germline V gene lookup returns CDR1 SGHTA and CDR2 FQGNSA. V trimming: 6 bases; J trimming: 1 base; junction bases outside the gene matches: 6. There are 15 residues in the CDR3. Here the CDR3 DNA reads TGTGCCAGCAGTACAAGCGGGATGTCCTACAATGAGCAGTTCTTC. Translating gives CASSTSGMSYNEQFF.

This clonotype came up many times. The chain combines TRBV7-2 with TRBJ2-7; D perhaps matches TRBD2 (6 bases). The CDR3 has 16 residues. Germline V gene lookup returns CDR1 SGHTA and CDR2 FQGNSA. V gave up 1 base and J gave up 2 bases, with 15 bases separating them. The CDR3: CASSLGLGQGTYEQYF. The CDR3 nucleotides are TGTGCCAGCAGCTTAGGACTAGGGCAGGGAACCTACGAGCAGTACTTC.

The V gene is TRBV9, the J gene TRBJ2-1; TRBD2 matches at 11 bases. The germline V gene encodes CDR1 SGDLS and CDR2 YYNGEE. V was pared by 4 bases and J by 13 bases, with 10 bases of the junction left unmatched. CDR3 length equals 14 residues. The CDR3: CASSFPTSGTHQFF. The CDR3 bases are TGTGCCAGCAGCTTCCCGACTAGCGGGACACACCAGTTCTTC.

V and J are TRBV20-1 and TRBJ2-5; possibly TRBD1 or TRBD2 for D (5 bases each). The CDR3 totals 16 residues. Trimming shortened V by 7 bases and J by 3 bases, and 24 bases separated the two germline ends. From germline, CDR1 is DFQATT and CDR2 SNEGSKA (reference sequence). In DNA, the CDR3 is TGCAGTGTCCATTCAGGGCCAGGGAGTGGGAAAGAGACCCAGTACTTC. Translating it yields CSVHSGPGSGKETQYF.

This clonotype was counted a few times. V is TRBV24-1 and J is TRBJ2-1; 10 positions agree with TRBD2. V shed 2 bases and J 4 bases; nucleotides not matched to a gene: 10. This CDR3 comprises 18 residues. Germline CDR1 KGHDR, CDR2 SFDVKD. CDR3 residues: CATSDSGASGSLYNEQFF. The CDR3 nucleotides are TGTGCCACCAGTGATTCAGGGGCTAGCGGGAGTCTTTACAATGAGCAGTTCTTC.

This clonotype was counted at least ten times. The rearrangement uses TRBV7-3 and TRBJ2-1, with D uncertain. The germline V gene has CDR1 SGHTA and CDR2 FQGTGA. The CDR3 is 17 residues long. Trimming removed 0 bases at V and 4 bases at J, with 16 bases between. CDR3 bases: TGTGCCAGCAGCTTAACGAGGTCGCGAGATCTATACAATGAGCAGTTCTTC. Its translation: CASSLTRSRDLYNEQFF.

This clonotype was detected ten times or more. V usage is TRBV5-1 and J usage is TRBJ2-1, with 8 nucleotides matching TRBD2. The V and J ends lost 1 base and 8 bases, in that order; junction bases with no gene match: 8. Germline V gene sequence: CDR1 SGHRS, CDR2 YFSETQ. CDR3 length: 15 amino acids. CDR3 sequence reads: CASSLSAGGRDEQFF. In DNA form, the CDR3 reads TGCGCCAGCAGCTTGTCGGCGGGAGGACGCGATGAGCAGTTCTTC.

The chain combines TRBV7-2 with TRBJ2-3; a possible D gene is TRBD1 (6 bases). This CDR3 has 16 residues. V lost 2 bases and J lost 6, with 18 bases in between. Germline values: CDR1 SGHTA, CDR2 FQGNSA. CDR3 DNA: TGTGCCAGCAGCTTATCCGGGACAAAAAAGGTGGATACGCAGTATTTT. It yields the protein CASSLSGTKKVDTQYF.

In nucleotides, the CDR3 is TGTGCCAGCAGTGTCAGGGGGGCGTACGAGCAGTACTTC. Translation: CASSVRGAYEQYF. The gene calls are TRBV2 and TRBJ2-7; possible D gene TRBD1, 7 bases. Deletions cut 4 bases from V and 4 bases from J, with 11 bases between. The CDR3 has 13 residues. The V gene's germline CDR1 is SNHLY and CDR2 FYNNEI.

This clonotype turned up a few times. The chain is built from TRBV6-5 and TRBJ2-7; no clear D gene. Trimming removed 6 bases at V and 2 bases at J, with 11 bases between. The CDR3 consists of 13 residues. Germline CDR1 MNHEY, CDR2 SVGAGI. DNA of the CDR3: TGTGCCAGCAGGGAACTGGGGACCTACGAGCAGTACTTC. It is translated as CASRELGTYEQYF.

CDR3 loop: CASISEPNRAEAFF. CDR3 DNA sequence: TGTGCCAGCATTTCCGAACCCAACAGGGCTGAAGCTTTCTTT. V is TRBV25-1 and J is TRBJ1-1; D may be TRBD1 (6 bases). Germline V lookup: CDR1 MGHDK, CDR2 SYGVNS. Trimming pared 7 bases from V and 6 bases from J, leaving 18 bases between. The CDR3 loop spans 14 amino acids.

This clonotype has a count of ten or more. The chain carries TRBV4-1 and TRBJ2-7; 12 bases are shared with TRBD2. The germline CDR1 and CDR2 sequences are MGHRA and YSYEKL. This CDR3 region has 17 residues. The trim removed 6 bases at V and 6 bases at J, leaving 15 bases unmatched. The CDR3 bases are TGCGCCAGCAGGGCCATCCTAGCGGGAGGGCCACTCGCCGAGCAGTACTTC. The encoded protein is CASRAILAGGPLAEQYF.

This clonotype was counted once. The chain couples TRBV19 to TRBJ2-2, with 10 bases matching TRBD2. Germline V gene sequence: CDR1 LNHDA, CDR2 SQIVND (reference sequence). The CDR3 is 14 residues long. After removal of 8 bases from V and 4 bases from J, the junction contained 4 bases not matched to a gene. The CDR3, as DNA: TGTGCCAGTGGGGGACTAGCGAGCACCGGGGAGCTGTTTTTT. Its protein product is CASGGLASTGELFF.

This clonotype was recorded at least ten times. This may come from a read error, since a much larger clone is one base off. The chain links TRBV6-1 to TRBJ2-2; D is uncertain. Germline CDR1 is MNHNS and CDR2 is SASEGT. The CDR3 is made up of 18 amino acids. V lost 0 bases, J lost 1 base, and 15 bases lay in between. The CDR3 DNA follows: TGTGCCAGCAGTGAAGCACGCTTCCCCCGAAGGAACACCGGGGAGCTGTTTTTT. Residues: CASSEARFPRRNTGELFF.

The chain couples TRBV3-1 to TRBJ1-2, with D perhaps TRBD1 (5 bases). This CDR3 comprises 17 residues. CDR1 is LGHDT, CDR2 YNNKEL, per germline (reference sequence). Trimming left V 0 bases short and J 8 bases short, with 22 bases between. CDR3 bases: TGTGCCAGCAGCCAAGATCCCTATACAGGTCAGGCAGGAGGCTACACCTTC. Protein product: CASSQDPYTGQAGGYTF.

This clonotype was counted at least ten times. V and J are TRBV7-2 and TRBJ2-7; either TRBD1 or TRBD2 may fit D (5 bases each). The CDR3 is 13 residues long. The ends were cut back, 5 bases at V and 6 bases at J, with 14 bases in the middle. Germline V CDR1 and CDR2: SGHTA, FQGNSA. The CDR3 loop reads CASSPKRGSEQYF. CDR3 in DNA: TGTGCCAGCAGCCCCAAGAGGGGTAGCGAGCAGTACTTC.

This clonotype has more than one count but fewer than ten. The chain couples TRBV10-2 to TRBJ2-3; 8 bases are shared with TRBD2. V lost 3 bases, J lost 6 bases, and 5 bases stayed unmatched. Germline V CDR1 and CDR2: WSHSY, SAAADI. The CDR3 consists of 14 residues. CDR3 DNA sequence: TGCGCCAGCAGTGATGTCGGGAGGGGGGATACGCAGTATTTT. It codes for CASSDVGRGDTQYF.